The 19 T cell receptor beta chains in this list originate from one sample, sequenced in a study of identical twins. TCRdb re-called the 5' RACE reads with MiXCR, one entry per CDR3 protein. The sample contains 450,000 or so distinct CDR3 sequences, over 12% of which appear only once. The same data also went into a second study, on yellow fever vaccine responses in identical twins.

The sample taken for sequencing was CD4+ T cells sorted from blood. These receptors were obtained from a woman between 18 and 30 years old in good health.

This clonotype was seen only a few times. The chain links TRBV6-2 or TRBV6-3 to TRBJ2-2, with a tentative D call TRBD1 (7 bases). V gave up 6 bases and J gave up 4 bases, with 21 bases separating them. The CDR3 loop spans 17 amino acids. CDR1 and CDR2 from the germline V gene are MNHEY and SVGEGT. Here the CDR3 DNA reads TGTGCCAGCAGGAGAACGAAGGGGGCGGGACGCACCGGGGAGCTGTTTTTT. It specifies CASRRTKGAGRTGELFF.

The chain couples TRBV7-9 to TRBJ2-7; D may be TRBD1 or TRBD2 (5 bases each). The CDR3 consists of 16 residues. V was pared by 5 bases and J by 0 bases, with 17 bases between. Looked up from germline, CDR1 is SEHNR and CDR2 is FQNEAQ (reference sequence). CDR3: CASSPARDGTSYEQYF. The CDR3 nucleotides read TGTGCCAGCAGCCCAGCGAGGGACGGAACCTCCTACGAGCAGTACTTC.

The chain combines TRBV27 with TRBJ1-2; TRBD1 might be the D (6 bases). From germline, CDR1 is MNHEY and CDR2 SMNVEV (reference sequence). The CDR3 sequence is 12 residues long. V lost 0 bases, J lost 11 bases, and 10 bases lay in between. Written as DNA, the CDR3 is TGTGCCAGCAGTTTATCGGGGGGCGAGTACACCTTC. Its translation is CASSLSGGEYTF.

This clonotype was found a few times. The chain joins TRBV27 to TRBJ2-6; D call uncertain. Germline V gene lookup returns CDR1 MNHEY and CDR2 SMNVEV (reference sequence). CDR3 size: 16 residues. V lost 5 bases to trimming and J lost 0 bases, with 11 bases between them. The CDR3 loop reads CASSPNSISGANVLTF. The CDR3 DNA is TGTGCCAGCAGTCCGAATTCCATCTCTGGGGCCAACGTCCTGACTTTC.

This clonotype was observed a handful of times. The chain combines TRBV4-2 with TRBJ2-1; the D gene could be TRBD1 or TRBD2 (5 bases each). Trimming removed 0 bases at V and 6 bases at J, with 12 bases between. Germline CDR1 LGHNA, CDR2 YNFKEQ. There are 15 residues in the CDR3. The CDR3 DNA reads as TGTGCCAGCAGCCAAGAGGGACGGGCGGTCAATGAGCAGTTCTTC. Translation gives CASSQEGRAVNEQFF.

The chain links TRBV28 to TRBJ2-3; unclear D gene. The germline gives CDR1 MDHEN, CDR2 SYDVKM. CDR3 size: 13 residues. V lost 7 bases and J lost 4, with 12 bases in between. CDR3 nucleotide sequence: TGTGCCAGCATTACCCCCCGATCAGATACGCAGTATTTT. It codes for CASITPRSDTQYF.

V is TRBV6-5 and J is TRBJ2-1; possible D gene TRBD1, 6 bases. Germline values: CDR1 MNHEY, CDR2 SVGAGI. V lost 2 bases to trimming and J lost 3 bases, with 11 bases between them. CDR3 size: 15 residues. The CDR3 sequence: CASSYTLTGYNEQFF. DNA for the CDR3: TGTGCCAGCAGTTACACCTTGACAGGCTACAATGAGCAGTTCTTC.

This chain connects TRBV28 to TRBJ1-4, with D possibly TRBD1 on 6 matching bases. Trimming pared 10 bases from V and 5 bases from J, leaving 8 bases between. The CDR3 totals 11 residues. Looked up from germline, CDR1 is MDHEN and CDR2 is SYDVKM. CDR3 amino acids: CAITGNEKLFF. The DNA of the CDR3 is TGTGCCATCACAGGGAATGAAAAACTGTTTTTT.

V and J are TRBV3-1 and TRBJ2-7, with no clear D. Trimming removed 3 bases at V and 1 base at J, with 13 bases between. CDR3 length equals 15 residues. Germline V gives CDR1 LGHDT, CDR2 YNNKEL (reference sequence). CDR3 bases: TGTGCCAGCAGCCAGACCCTGGTGGGGTCCTACGAGCAGTACTTC. It translates to CASSQTLVGSYEQYF.

This clonotype has ten or more counts. The V call is TRBV3-1, the J call TRBJ2-7; the D is unclear. The V gene lost 4 bases and the J gene lost 0 bases, with 4 bases spanning the gap. CDR1 LGHDT and CDR2 YNNKEL come from the germline V gene (reference sequence). The CDR3 contains 12 residues. The DNA for the CDR3 is TGTGCCAGCAGCCGCCTCTCCTACGAGCAGTACTTC. Residues: CASSRLSYEQYF.

This clonotype was detected only a few times. The genes are TRBV4-1 and TRBJ2-1; 10 bases are shared with TRBD2. There are 16 residues in the CDR3. The V segment lost 0 bases and the J segment 7 bases; nucleotides outside the gene matches: 6. Germline V gene lookup returns CDR1 MGHRA and CDR2 YSYEKL. This CDR3 is CASSQDWLAGVNEQFF. Written as DNA, the CDR3 is TGCGCCAGCAGCCAAGATTGGCTAGCGGGAGTGAATGAGCAGTTCTTC.

At least ten counts were recorded for this clonotype. The V call is TRBV5-5, the J call TRBJ2-7; D possibly corresponds to TRBD2 (5 bases). The CDR3 has 14 residues. V shed 4 bases and J shed 1 base, with 12 bases lying between them. Germline-derived CDR1 and CDR2 are SGHKS and YYEKEE (reference sequence). The CDR3 sequence: CASSLLARSYEQYF. As DNA, the CDR3 is TGTGCCAGCAGCCTGTTAGCGAGATCCTACGAGCAGTACTTC.

This clonotype was observed a handful of times. The chain recombines TRBV5-1 with TRBJ1-2, with 10 positions matching TRBD1. Per the germline V gene, CDR1 is SGHRS and CDR2 is YFSETQ. This CDR3 is built from 13 residues. The V and J ends lost 5 bases and 6 bases, in that order; junction bases with no gene match: 4. CDR3 region: CASRSGTGDGYTF. DNA for the CDR3: TGCGCCAGCAGGTCCGGGACAGGGGATGGCTACACCTTC.

In this sample, this clonotype turned up a few times. The chain is built from TRBV27 and TRBJ2-1; the D gene could be TRBD1 or TRBD2 (6 bases each). Germline V lookup: CDR1 MNHEY, CDR2 SMNVEV (reference sequence). The CDR3 extends over 19 amino acids. Trimming removed 2 bases from V and 5 bases from J, with 25 bases in between. In DNA form, the CDR3 reads TGTGCCAGCAGTTTACAGGGGCCTGGAGGGGGAATTATAAACAATGAGCAGTTCTTC. As protein: CASSLQGPGGGIINNEQFF.

The V call is TRBV20-1, the J call TRBJ2-7; D is unresolved. The CDR3 totals 14 residues. V was shortened by 2 bases and J by 0 bases, with 11 bases between the two germline ends. The germline V gene encodes CDR1 DFQATT and CDR2 SNEGSKA (reference sequence). In DNA, the CDR3 is TGCAGTGCTAGAACTCCGGCAACCTCCTACGAGCAGTACTTC. Protein product: CSARTPATSYEQYF.

This chain connects TRBV20-1 to TRBJ2-3; 7 bases match TRBD1. Per germline, CDR1 DFQATT and CDR2 SNEGSKA (reference sequence). CDR3 length: 16 residues. V lost 2 bases, J lost 2 bases, and 10 bases stayed unmatched. Here the CDR3 reads CSARHGQERYTDTQYF. CDR3 DNA sequence: TGCAGTGCTAGACACGGACAGGAAAGATACACAGATACGCAGTATTTT.

This clonotype was seen repeatedly, ten times or more. The V call is TRBV29-1, the J call TRBJ2-3, with 8 bases aligning to TRBD1. The germline CDR1 and CDR2 sequences are SQVTM and ANQGSEA. The V segment lost 6 bases and the J segment 6 bases; nucleotides outside the gene matches: 5. This CDR3 is built from 12 residues. CDR3 bases: TGCAGCGTGGGACAGGCCATGGATACGCAGTATTTT. The encoded protein is CSVGQAMDTQYF.

The V and J genes are TRBV11-2 and TRBJ2-5; a possible D gene is TRBD1 (5 bases). V lost 1 base and J lost 5, with 14 bases in between. The CDR3 covers 15 residues. Germline CDR1 reads SGHAT; CDR2 reads FQNNGV. The CDR3 region has the DNA TGTGCCAGCAGCTTAGCATCCCGTAGGGGCGAGACCCAGTACTTC. This codes for CASSLASRRGETQYF.

This clonotype appeared a few times. Given a much more abundant clone one base away, this may be a read error. The V call is TRBV5-5, the J call TRBJ2-7, with D hard to call. Germline lookup yields CDR1 SGHKS and CDR2 YYEKEE (reference sequence). Trimming removed 6 bases from V and 2 bases from J, with 6 bases in between. This CDR3 region has 11 residues. This chain's CDR3 is CASTQTYEQYF. CDR3 sequence (DNA): TGTGCCAGCACCCAAACCTACGAGCAGTACTTC.